The rows below give T cell receptor beta chains drawn from one sample of a study of beta chain features in type 1 diabetes. The repertoire was sequenced with immunoSEQ multiplex PCR; TCRdb's copy has only in-frame clones and lacks some. Of about 300,000 clones in the sample, less than 15% were seen once. The sequenced material came from naive CD4+ T cells from blood. These receptors all come from a woman between 18 and 30 years old with type 1 diabetes. CDR3s include the opening cysteine and the closing phenylalanine or tryptophan. A D gene is named only where the DNA matches it firmly. Clone size, where shown, is once, few, many, or a class for clones that have expanded.

NA NA TRBJ2-5 TRBV5-8 TGTGCCAGCAGCTCCCAACAGGGTAAATGGGAGACCCAGTACTTC CASSSQQGKWETQYF
NA NA TRBJ2-3 TRBV7-3 TGTGCCAGCAGGCGAGCTAGCACAGATACGCAGTATTTT CASRRASTDTQYF
TRBD2 few TRBJ2-4 TRBV11-2 TGTGCCAGCAGCTCATCAGCGGGAGGCTCGAAAAACATTCAGTACTTC CASSSSAGGSKNIQYF
NA NA TRBJ1-2 TRBV7-2 TGTGCCAGCAGCTCTTATGGGGAGGGGGGCTACACCTTC CASSSYGEGGYTF
TRBD1 NA TRBJ1-4 TRBV9 TGTGCCAGCAGCCTAGGACAGGGTAATTCGTTCGGTGAAAAACTGTTTTTT CASSLGQGNSFGEKLFF
NA few TRBJ2-5 TRBV7-2 TGTGCCAGCAGCTTAGGTCGGGCAGGGAGGGAGACCCAGTACTTC CASSLGRAGRETQYF
TRBD2 few TRBJ2-1 TRBV9 TGTGCCAGCAGCGTAGTCTCGCTAGCGGGAGTAAATGAGCAGTTCTTC CASSVVSLAGVNEQFF
TRBD2 NA TRBJ2-2 TRBV25-1 TGTGCCAGCAGTGTAGCGGGAGCTTACACCGGGGAGCTGTTTTTT CASSVAGAYTGELFF
NA few TRBJ2-7 TRBV28 TGTGGGACTCATACGAGCTCCTACGAGCAGTACTTC CGTHTSSYEQYF
NA few TRBJ2-7 TRBV28 TGTGCCAGCAGTTTCGTCGGGGGGCAATCCTACGAGCAGTACTTC CASSFVGGQSYEQYF
TRBD1 NA TRBJ1-1 TRBV30 TGTGCCTGGAGTTTGGGACAGGCTGAAGCTTTCTTT CAWSLGQAEAFF
NA NA TRBJ2-1 TRBV18 TGTGCCAGCTCACCTAACTTGCCCAATGAGCAGTTCTTC CASSPNLPNEQFF
NA few TRBJ2-1 TRBV27 TGTGCCAGCAGTTTACGTCCCTCCTACAATGAGCAGTTCTTC CASSLRPSYNEQFF
NA few TRBJ1-1 TRBV7-9 TGTGCCAGCACCGAATCGGCGGGGAACACTGAAGCTTTCTTT CASTESAGNTEAFF
NA few TRBJ2-1 TRBV7-7 TGTGCCAGCAGCTTAGTTCGGGGGTATGAGCAGTTCTTC CASSLVRGYEQFF
NA NA TRBJ2-6 TRBV27 TGTGCCAGCAGTTTACACGGGTACTCTGGGGCCAACGTCCTGACTTTC CASSLHGYSGANVLTF
NA few TRBJ2-1 TRBV7-8 TGTGCCAGCAGCTTAGCCCCAACGGGTAGAATCAATGAGCAGTTCTTC CASSLAPTGRINEQFF